This TCR beta chain was retrieved from a study of blood T cell repertoires in COVID-19. Study summary: PBMCs, B-cell-depleted T cells, or T cells were the source of the cDNA or gDNA that made up the material.

In the original processing: It was from reference gene primer amplification that nucleated cell counts were estimated. Assay used: immunoSEQ multiplex PCR; TCRdb lists only in-frame clones, some missing. The V and J calls and clone size were taken over from that table, and D and trimming were inferred from the DNA. Of about 270,000 clones listed, about 85% are singletons. Two consecutive negative NP/OP PCR tests, clearance, or resolved symptoms defined Cohort 3 recovery. The CDR3 consists of 14 residues. The germline V gene has CDR1 SGHTA and CDR2 FQGNSA. V lost 2 bases, J lost 8 bases, and 12 bases lay in between.

The TCR originated in a woman aged 45-60 years who had recovered from COVID-19. The sample taken for sequencing was PBMCs or T cells enriched from blood (not recorded which). V gene TRBV7-2 combines with J gene TRBJ1-4; the D is unclear. In DNA form, the CDR3 reads TGTGCCAGCAGCTTAACAAGCGGGAACGAAAAACTGTTTTTT. It encodes CASSLTSGNEKLFF.